This T cell receptor beta chain was found in a study of T cell changes during pregnancy in multiple sclerosis. Assay used: immunoSEQ multiplex PCR; TCRdb lists only in-frame clones, some missing. The data contain about 62,000 clones, approximately 95% of them seen just once; the ten biggest clones take up 2.5% to 4%. Trimming took 8 bases from V and 4 from J; bases not matched to a gene: 4. The germline V gene has CDR1 SQVTM and CDR2 ANQGSEA. The CDR3 sequence is 12 residues long. The clonotype originates from a female donor with multiple sclerosis, enrolled in a pregnancy study. This rearrangement joins TRBV29-1 to TRBJ1-2, with 10 bases that match TRBD1. The sequencing here drew on CD8+ T cells from peripheral blood mononuclear cells, taken in the second trimester of pregnancy. Written as DNA, the CDR3 is TGCAGCACTTGGACAGGGGGCTATGGCTACACCTTC. Residues: CSTWTGGYGYTF.